These 32 T cell receptor beta chains originate from one sample sequenced in a study of STAT5B mutations in CD4+ large granular lymphocyte leukemia. Produced via immunoSEQ multiplex PCR; TCRdb's table is partial and in-frame only. The data show about 33,000 clones, with roughly 85% seen just once and roughly 3.2% held by the top ten. Sequenced sample: CD4+ T cells from blood buffy coats. The receptors were sampled from a human donor in good health.

The chain is built from TRBV2 and TRBJ1-5, with 7 bases fitting TRBD1. V gave up 0 bases and J gave up 11 bases; unmatched junction bases: 4. CDR3 length equals 13 residues. CDR1 and CDR2 from the germline V gene are SNHLY and FYNNEI. CDR3 in amino acids: CASSEAEGAAQHF. Written as DNA, the CDR3 is TGTGCCAGCAGTGAAGCTGAGGGGGCAGCCCAGCATTTT.

This sequence joins TRBV27 and TRBJ1-2, with 7 nucleotides matching TRBD1. The CDR3 is 13 amino acids. The V and J ends lost 9 bases and 7 bases, in that order; junction bases with no gene match: 11. Germline CDR1 MNHEY, CDR2 SMNVEV (reference sequence). The CDR3 loop is CASHSRTGGGYTF. In nucleotides, the CDR3 is TGTGCCAGTCATAGCCGGACAGGAGGTGGCTACACCTTC.

This rearrangement joins TRBV28 to TRBJ2-7; 7 nucleotides match TRBD1. The CDR3 totals 16 residues. CDR1 and CDR2 from the germline V gene are MDHEN and SYDVKM. V lost 4 bases to trimming and J lost 0 bases; unmatched junction nucleotides: 9. The CDR3 DNA reads as TGTGCCAGCAGTTCGTATCAGACAGGGAGCTCCTACGAGCAGTACTTC. Amino acids: CASSSYQTGSSYEQYF.

The chain recombines TRBV9 with TRBJ2-7; possibly TRBD1 or TRBD2 for D (5 bases each). The length of the CDR3 is 15 residues. Germline V gene lookup returns CDR1 SGDLS and CDR2 YYNGEE. V was trimmed by 0 bases and J by 0 bases, leaving 10 bases between them. CDR3 region: CASSVDVGASYEQYF. The DNA of the CDR3 is TGTGCCAGCAGCGTAGATGTCGGGGCCTCCTACGAGCAGTACTTC.

The chain uses TRBV28 and TRBJ1-2, with a weak D call TRBD1 (5 bases). The CDR3 is made up of 13 amino acids. Germline V gene data show CDR1 as MDHEN and CDR2 as SYDVKM. V lost 5 bases to trimming and J lost 3 bases, with 10 bases between them. DNA of the CDR3: TGTGCCAGCAGTGTCGGGACTCACTATGGCTACACCTTC. This translates into CASSVGTHYGYTF.

J is TRBJ2-1 and V is TRBV29-1; 12 bases line up with TRBD2. V was clipped by 6 bases and J by 1 base; unmatched bases: 1. Germline CDR1 and CDR2: SQVTM and ANQGSEA. The CDR3 spans 14 residues. The CDR3 nucleotides are TGCAGCGTGACTAGCGGGGGTTCCTACAATGAGCAGTTCTTC. Protein sequence: CSVTSGGSYNEQFF.

V usage is TRBV19 and J usage is TRBJ2-7, with D possibly TRBD2 on 5 matching bases. With 6 bases removed from V and 7 bases from J, the gap between germline ends came to 19 bases. Germline CDR1 and CDR2: LNHDA and SQIVND (reference sequence). CDR3 length: 14 amino acids. The CDR3 sequence: CASSARGTPLEQYF. CDR3 bases: TGTGCCAGTAGCGCCCGGGGTACCCCTTTAGAGCAGTACTTC.

This chain uses TRBV5-6 with TRBJ1-4, with TRBD1 matching over 9 bases. Germline V lookup: CDR1 SGHDT, CDR2 YYEEEE. Trimming cost V 4 bases and J 5 bases; bases outside gene matches: 3. CDR3 length equals 14 residues. Here the CDR3 DNA reads TGTGCCAGCAGCCCCGGACAGGGGAATGAAAAACTGTTTTTT. Residues: CASSPGQGNEKLFF. Full variable domain (missing parts from reference TRBV5-6 and TRBJ1-4): DAGVTQSPTHLIKTRGQQVTLRCSPKSGHDTVSWYQQALGQGPQFIFQYYEEEERQRGNFPDRFSGHQFPNYSSELNVNALLLGDSALYLCASSPGQGNEKLFFGSGTQLSVL.

The chain employs TRBV28 and TRBJ2-7; D may be TRBD2 (6 bases). CDR1 is MDHEN and CDR2 is SYDVKM in the germline V gene. The germline V and J ends were trimmed by 5 bases and 0 bases, with 20 bases remaining between them. The length of the CDR3 is 17 residues. CDR3 sequence: CASSVSWRGMSSYEQYF. CDR3 in DNA: TGTGCCAGCAGTGTGTCTTGGCGGGGTATGAGCTCCTACGAGCAGTACTTC. Full variable domain (missing parts from reference TRBV28 and TRBJ2-7): DVKVTQSSRYLVKRTGEKVFLECVQDMDHENMFWYRQDPGLGLRLIYFSYDVKMKEKGDIPEGYSVSREKKERFSLILESASTNQTSMYLCASSVSWRGMSSYEQYFGPGTRLTVT.

A note on this clone: The junction departs from germline at one end; a sequencing error may be responsible. The J gene is TRBJ2-1, the V gene TRBV7-7; D call uncertain. Germline V gene sequence: CDR1 SSHAT, CDR2 FNYEAQ (reference sequence). The CDR3 length is 14 residues. The CDR3 is CASSLSQAHNEQFF. The CDR3, as DNA: TGTGCTAGCAGCTTAAGTCAGGCCCACAATGAGCAGTTCTTC.

The rearrangement links TRBV28 to TRBJ1-5, with D perhaps matching TRBD1 (6 bases). CDR1 is MDHEN, CDR2 SYDVKM, per germline. V lost 4 bases to trimming and J lost 3 bases, with 13 bases between them. There are 15 residues in the CDR3. The CDR3 DNA is TGTGCCAGCAGTTCGAAGACAGGCCCCAATCAGCCCCAGCATTTT. Translation: CASSSKTGPNQPQHF.

The genes are TRBV6-5 and TRBJ1-2; D might be TRBD1 (5 bases). The V gene lost 5 bases and the J gene lost 7 bases, with 20 bases spanning the gap. Germline V gene data show CDR1 as MNHEY and CDR2 as SVGAGI. The CDR3 is 15 residues long. CDR3 region: CASSPTPGFESGYTF. Here the CDR3 DNA reads TGTGCCAGCAGTCCAACCCCAGGGTTCGAAAGTGGCTACACCTTC.

The chain links TRBV9 to TRBJ2-7; D is possibly TRBD1 or TRBD2 (5 bases each). Trimming removed 3 bases from V and 3 bases from J, with 13 bases in between. This CDR3 is 14 amino acids long. The germline gives CDR1 SGDLS, CDR2 YYNGEE. CDR3: CASSAGQFNYEQYF. In DNA, the CDR3 is TGTGCCAGCAGCGCGGGGCAGTTTAACTACGAGCAGTACTTC.

The chain recombines TRBV4-1 with TRBJ2-1, with 12 bases lining up with TRBD2. With 1 base clipped from V and 6 bases from J, the junction kept 7 bases outside the gene matches. This CDR3 spans 17 amino acids. Germline CDR1 and CDR2: MGHRA and YSYEKL. The CDR3 nucleotides read TGCGCCAGCAGCCAAGCACGACTAGCGGGAGATCTCAATGAGCAGTTCTTC. Amino acids: CASSQARLAGDLNEQFF.

The CDR3 reads CSVERSGQGAEKLFF. The CDR3, as DNA: TGCAGCGTTGAAAGGTCGGGACAGGGGGCTGAAAAACTGTTTTTT. The rearrangement uses TRBV29-1 and TRBJ1-4; TRBD1 matches at 12 bases. V gave up 2 bases and J gave up 7 bases; unmatched junction bases: 5. Germline CDR1 reads SQVTM; CDR2 reads ANQGSEA. The CDR3 has 15 residues.

The V call is TRBV4-2, the J call TRBJ1-2; D is possibly TRBD1 (5 bases). Germline-derived CDR1 and CDR2 are LGHNA and YNFKEQ. The V end lost 0 bases, the J end lost 4 bases, and 12 bases lay between the germline ends. This CDR3 region has 15 residues. The CDR3 is CASSQDGGVLYGYTF. The DNA of the CDR3 is TGTGCCAGCAGCCAAGACGGAGGGGTTCTCTATGGCTACACCTTC.

The gene calls are TRBV11-2 and TRBJ2-1, with unresolved D. Between the trimmed V and J ends, which lost 3 bases and 8 bases, there was a span of 14 bases. Germline V gives CDR1 SGHAT, CDR2 FQNNGV. The CDR3 spans 14 residues. The DNA for the CDR3 is TGTGCCAGCAGCTTTACCGGGTATCTAGATGAGCAGTTCTTC. It specifies CASSFTGYLDEQFF.

CDR3 amino acids: CAISERNMGNTEAFF. CDR3 coding DNA: TGTGCCATCAGTGAGCGGAACATGGGGAACACTGAAGCTTTCTTT. The rearrangement links TRBV10-3 to TRBJ1-1; D remains ambiguous. The V gene lost 2 bases and the J gene lost 1 base, with 11 bases spanning the gap. CDR1 ENHRY and CDR2 SYGVKD come from the germline V gene. The CDR3 spans 15 residues.

The genes are TRBV5-4 and TRBJ2-5, with 8 bases identical to TRBD2. The J call is uncertain, as TRBJ2-7 better fits the DNA end. The CDR3 runs 15 residues. Germline CDR1 and CDR2: SGHNT and YYREEE (reference sequence). CDR3 DNA sequence: TGTGCCAGCAGCCCCGGCGGGGGGCGACGACACGAGCAGTACTTC. Its protein is CASSPGGGRRHEQYF.

This chain joins TRBV19 and TRBJ1-3, with a tentative D call TRBD1 (5 bases). The CDR3 length is 14 residues. Germline V lookup: CDR1 LNHDA, CDR2 SQIVND (reference sequence). Trimming removed 5 bases at V and 0 bases at J, with 8 bases between. The CDR3 region has the DNA TGTGCCAGTAGTTCGGGGGGCTCTGGAAACACCATATATTTT. Protein sequence: CASSSGGSGNTIYF.

This chain links TRBV7-8 with TRBJ2-7; 7 bases fit TRBD2. J gave up 6 bases and V 0 bases, and 5 bases lay outside the gene matches. CDR1 is SGHVS and CDR2 is FQNEAQ in the germline V gene. The length of the CDR3 is 14 residues. CDR3 in DNA: TGTGCCAGCAGCTTAGCGGGAAGGGAGGGCGAGCAGTACTTC. It codes for CASSLAGREGEQYF.

CDR3 DNA: TGTGCCAGCAGTCCTCGACAGGAAAATCAGCCCCAGCATTTT. This sequence encodes CASSPRQENQPQHF. This chain connects TRBV28 to TRBJ1-5, with a weak D call TRBD1 (6 bases). The CDR3 consists of 14 residues. Trimming removed 5 bases from V and 4 bases from J, with 12 bases in between. Germline V lookup: CDR1 MDHEN, CDR2 SYDVKM.

CDR3 sequence (DNA): TGCAGTGCGAGGGTTCTCGTCGAGCAGTACTTC. It encodes CSARVLVEQYF. V usage is TRBV20-1 and J usage is TRBJ2-5; perhaps TRBD2 as D (5 bases). The end of the DNA aligns better with TRBJ2-7, so the J call may be wrong. CDR1 and CDR2 from the germline V gene are DFQATT and SNEGSKA (reference sequence). This CDR3 has 11 amino acids.

The chain employs TRBV6-1 and TRBJ2-7; D gene uncertain. CDR1 MNHNS and CDR2 SASEGT come from the germline V gene. The CDR3 has 11 amino acids. The V end lost 3 bases, the J end lost 6 bases, and 6 bases lay between the germline ends. This CDR3 reads CASSDLGEQYF. The CDR3 region has the DNA TGTGCCAGCAGTGATCTGGGCGAGCAGTACTTC.

The CDR3 DNA reads TGTGCCAGCAGTGAATATGGCCGGGTCCCTAATGAAAAACTGTTTTTT. Protein: CASSEYGRVPNEKLFF. The rearrangement joins TRBV6-1 to TRBJ1-4; no firm D call. Germline V gene sequence: CDR1 MNHNS, CDR2 SASEGT. Trimming removed 2 bases at V and 3 bases at J, with 13 bases between. CDR3 size: 16 residues.

In its sample, this clone was seen once. J is TRBJ1-4 and V is TRBV7-2; D unclear. Germline CDR1 and CDR2: SGHTA and FQGNSA. This CDR3 contains 14 residues. Trimming removed 3 bases from V and 8 bases from J, with 13 bases in between. Here the CDR3 reads CASSFSMVGEKLFF. CDR3 nucleotides: TGTGCCAGCAGCTTTTCGATGGTTGGCGAAAAACTGTTTTTT.

The V gene is TRBV2, the J gene TRBJ2-3, with 9 bases that match TRBD2. CDR3 length equals 14 residues. Germline values: CDR1 SNHLY, CDR2 FYNNEI. With 5 bases clipped from V and 3 bases from J, the junction kept 3 bases outside the gene matches. The CDR3 sequence is CASSRSGRTDTQYF. The CDR3 DNA is TGTGCCAGCAGTCGGAGCGGGAGGACAGATACGCAGTATTTT.

The chain employs TRBV10-3 and TRBJ1-3, with D possibly matching TRBD1 (6 bases). Germline V CDR1 and CDR2: ENHRY, SYGVKD. The CDR3 loop spans 13 amino acids. Trimming removed 6 bases at V and 0 bases at J, with 6 bases between. The CDR3 sequence: CAIRDSSGNTIYF. The CDR3 nucleotides are TGTGCCATCAGGGACAGCTCTGGAAACACCATATATTTT.

This chain uses TRBV28 with TRBJ2-4; either TRBD1 or TRBD2 may supply D (5 bases each). Trimming removed 5 bases at V and 0 bases at J, with 11 bases between. The CDR3 consists of 15 residues. Germline-derived CDR1 and CDR2 are MDHEN and SYDVKM. The CDR3 DNA follows: TGTGCCAGCAGTGATCAAGGGACAGCCAAAAACATTCAGTACTTC. Residues: CASSDQGTAKNIQYF.

The rearrangement uses TRBV15 and TRBJ2-7; 8 nucleotides agree with TRBD1. CDR3 length: 15 residues. The V and J ends lost 0 bases and 4 bases, in that order; junction bases with no gene match: 5. Germline assignment: CDR1 LNHNV and CDR2 YYDKDF (reference sequence). CDR3 DNA: TGTGCCACCAGCAGAGAGTGGACAGGGTCTTACGAGCAGTACTTC. Translation: CATSREWTGSYEQYF.

The gene calls are TRBV7-5 and TRBJ1-5; the table's D call, TRBD1, was not checked against the DNA. TRBV7-5 is annotated as a pseudogene. This CDR3 is 20 amino acids long. CDR3 protein: CARSLIDGQGGPYSNQPQHF. Written as DNA, the CDR3 is TGTGCCAGAAGCTTAATTGATGGCCAGGGGGGCCCTTATAGCAATCAGCCCCAGCATTTT.

The V call is TRBV27, the J call TRBJ2-5; the D gene is possibly TRBD1 (5 bases). The CDR3 covers 15 residues. The germline V and J ends were trimmed by 3 bases and 4 bases, with 15 bases remaining between them. Germline lookup yields CDR1 MNHEY and CDR2 SMNVEV (reference sequence). CDR3 in amino acids: CASSFSSQGRETQYF. In nucleotides, the CDR3 is TGTGCCAGCAGTTTCTCGAGCCAGGGTAGAGAGACCCAGTACTTC.